A selection of T cell receptor beta chains follows, all from one sample in a study of OX40 agonist ivuxolimab in advanced cancers. Method: immunoSEQ multiplex PCR; TCRdb's copy keeps in-frame clones and lacks some. The sample records fewer than 100,000 clones, 93% being singletons. This specimen was CD4+ or CD8+ T cells sorted from blood, taken in a trial of the OX40 agonist ivuxolimab. The receptor set was obtained from an adult with an advanced solid tumor such as melanoma, head and neck, liver or kidney cancer. Each CDR3 is given with its conserved first and last residue. Fields, in order: CDR3 length, D gene, clone size, J gene, V gene, CDR3 protein, CDR3 DNA. D genes are given only for firm matches. Not all rows give a size; the values are once, few, many and, for expanded clones, a class.

14,-,-,TRBJ2-3,TRBV9,CASSVGGAKDTQYF,TGTGCCAGCAGCGTAGGGGGGGCAAAAGATACGCAGTATTTT
18,-,-,TRBJ1-6,TRBV4-3,CASSQRLFGQSYNSPLHF,TGCGCCAGCAGCCAACGGTTATTTGGGCAGTCTTATAATTCACCCCTCCACTTT
17,-,-,TRBJ1-1,TRBV5-4,CASSQGWETVRGPEAFF,TGTGCCAGCAGCCAAGGTTGGGAGACAGTGAGGGGCCCTGAAGCTTTCTTT
13,-,-,TRBJ1-1,TRBV10-2,CASLSVGGGEAFF,TGCGCCAGCCTATCCGTGGGCGGGGGCGAAGCTTTCTTT
16,TRBD2,-,TRBJ2-1,TRBV15,CATSRFGTSGSDEQFF,TGTGCCACCAGCAGATTCGGGACTAGCGGGAGCGATGAGCAGTTCTTC
14,-,-,TRBJ2-7,TRBV29-1,CSGVTGEGPYEQYF,TGCAGCGGGGTAACAGGAGAAGGTCCTTACGAGCAGTACTTC
18,-,-,TRBJ1-5,TRBV5-5,CASSSSSVQQTLNQPQHF,TGTGCCAGCAGCTCATCGTCAGTTCAACAGACCCTAAATCAGCCCCAGCATTTT
16,TRBD1,-,TRBJ1-2,TRBV27,CASSSTHSGTGGVYTF,TGTGCCAGCAGTTCTACACACTCCGGGACAGGGGGGGTCTACACCTTC
13,-,-,TRBJ2-1,TRBV12-5,CASGMGGFNEQFF,TGTGCTAGTGGTATGGGAGGATTTAATGAGCAGTTCTTC
12,-,-,TRBJ2-2,TRBV12-5,CASGFWGGELFF,TGTGCTAGTGGTTTTTGGGGCGGGGAGCTGTTTTTT
16,-,once,TRBJ2-2,TRBV27,CASSLSNGGGTGELFF,TGTGCCAGCAGTTTATCGAACGGTGGGGGAACCGGGGAGCTGTTTTTT
17,TRBD2,-,TRBJ2-1,TRBV7-8,CASSSNGLVSSYNEQFF,TGTGCCAGCAGCTCCAACGGACTAGTTAGCTCCTACAATGAGCAGTTCTTC
11,-,-,TRBJ2-4,TRBV4-1,CASSQGNIQYF,TGCGCCAGCAGCCAAGGGAACATTCAGTACTTC
13,TRBD2,-,TRBJ2-1,TRBV4-2,CASSPPREGEQFF,TGTGCCAGCAGCCCACCACGGGAGGGTGAGCAGTTCTTC
14,TRBD2,-,TRBJ2-3,TRBV6-6,CASNLAGGADTQYF,TGTGCCAGCAACCTAGCGGGAGGCGCAGATACGCAGTATTTT
15,-,-,TRBJ2-7,TRBV30,CAWSLADRAAYEQYF,TGTGCCTGGAGTCTAGCGGACAGGGCGGCCTACGAGCAGTACTTC
13,-,-,TRBJ1-1,TRBV4-3,CASSQIGGTEAFF,TGCGCCAGCAGCCAGATCGGGGGGACTGAAGCTTTCTTT
14,-,-,TRBJ2-3,TRBV27,CASSFQGSTDTQYF,TGTGCCAGCAGTTTCCAGGGGAGCACAGATACGCAGTATTTT
11,-,-,TRBJ2-2,TRBV6-5,CASSYYGELFF,TGTGCCAGCAGTTATTACGGGGAGCTGTTTTTT
17,TRBD1,once,TRBJ2-5,TRBV4-1,CASSQERQGLDVGTQYF,TGCGCCAGCAGCCAGGAAAGACAGGGGCTTGATGTGGGGACCCAGTACTTC
21,TRBD2,-,TRBJ2-3,TRBV7-8,CASSLASPGNLAGAGTDTQYF,TGTGCCAGCAGCTTAGCGTCTCCAGGAAATCTAGCGGGAGCAGGGACAGATACGCAGTATTTT
13,-,once,TRBJ2-7,TRBV14,CASSQDRGDEQYF,TGTGCCAGCAGCCAAGACAGGGGTGACGAGCAGTACTTC
15,-,-,TRBJ2-7,TRBV30,CAWSNGGRSPYEQYF,TGTGCCTGGAGTAATGGGGGCAGGAGCCCCTACGAGCAGTACTTC
11,-,-,TRBJ2-7,TRBV7-9,CASSFGGEQYF,TGTGCCAGCAGCTTCGGGGGCGAGCAGTACTTC
12,-,-,TRBJ2-3,TRBV27,CASSLFGDTQYF,TGTGCCAGCAGTTTATTCGGAGATACGCAGTATTTT
12,-,-,TRBJ2-5,TRBV7-8,CASSVSGETQYF,TGTGCCAGCAGCGTTTCGGGCGAGACCCAGTACTTC
15,-,-,TRBJ2-7,TRBV18,CASSPEATRSGEQYF,TGTGCCAGCTCACCTGAGGCTACACGGTCGGGTGAGCAGTACTTC
16,TRBD1,-,TRBJ2-5,TRBV9,CASSVRDRGLGETQYF,TGTGCCAGCAGCGTCCGGGACAGGGGGCTCGGGGAGACCCAGTACTTC
13,TRBD1,once,TRBJ2-7,TRBV2,CASKQGWDYEQYF,TGTGCCAGCAAACAGGGGTGGGACTACGAGCAGTACTTC
13,-,-,TRBJ1-1,TRBV19,CASKAGSGNEAFF,TGTGCCAGTAAGGCGGGGTCGGGGAATGAAGCTTTCTTT
14,-,-,TRBJ2-2,TRBV13,CASSFNGDTGELFF,TGTGCCAGCAGCTTCAATGGAGATACCGGGGAGCTGTTTTTT
14,-,-,TRBJ1-2,TRBV6-5,CASRTQWSNYGYTF,TGTGCCAGCAGGACCCAGTGGAGTAACTATGGCTACACCTTC
14,-,-,TRBJ1-4,TRBV27,CASRSEGGWEKLFF,TGTGCCAGCAGATCTGAAGGAGGATGGGAAAAACTGTTTTTT
11,-,-,TRBJ1-2,TRBV30,CAWVGSNGYTF,TGTGCCTGGGTCGGGTCTAATGGCTACACCTTC
12,-,-,TRBJ2-7,TRBV27,CASSDVKGEQYF,TGTGCCAGCAGTGACGTAAAGGGGGAGCAGTACTTC
13,TRBD1,-,TRBJ1-2,TRBV7-2,CASSSGQNYGYTF,TGTGCCAGCAGCTCGGGACAGAACTATGGCTACACCTTC
16,TRBD1,-,TRBJ1-5,TRBV4-1,CASSPRLDRAHWPQHF,TGCGCCAGCAGCCCCAGACTGGACAGGGCCCATTGGCCCCAGCATTTT
16,TRBD2,once,TRBJ2-3,TRBV6-1,CASSGTRGVSTDTQYF,TGTGCCAGCAGTGGAACGCGGGGGGTTAGCACAGATACGCAGTATTTT
19,-,-,TRBJ2-1,TRBV28,CASSLLGLADESSYNEQFF,TGTGCCAGCAGTTTACTAGGGTTAGCGGATGAAAGCTCCTACAATGAGCAGTTCTTC
19,-,-,TRBJ2-6,TRBV21-1,CASSKVRRTGGTGANVLTF,TGTGCCAGCAGCAAAGTTCGTAGGACAGGGGGAACTGGGGCCAACGTCCTGACTTTC
13,-,-,TRBJ2-7,TRBV2,CASSELTYYEQYF,TGTGCCAGCAGTGAACTGACATACTACGAGCAGTACTTC
14,-,-,TRBJ1-2,TRBV14,CASSQGTANYGYTF,TGTGCCAGCAGCCAAGGGACGGCTAACTATGGCTACACCTTC
15,-,-,TRBJ2-1,TRBV4-1,CASSQLPGVWNEQFF,TGCGCCAGCAGCCAATTACCGGGAGTCTGGAATGAGCAGTTCTTC
13,-,-,TRBJ1-5,TRBV28,CASSGGRNQPQHF,TGTGCCAGCAGTGGGGGCAGGAATCAGCCCCAGCATTTT
12,-,-,TRBJ1-1,TRBV13,CASSLGRGNAFF,TGTGCCAGCAGCTTAGGCAGAGGGAATGCTTTCTTT
12,-,-,TRBJ1-1,TRBV6-6,CASSPFGTEAFF,TGTGCCAGCAGCCCCTTTGGAACTGAAGCTTTCTTT
13,-,-,TRBJ2-7,TRBV29-1,CSVVGGGAYEQYF,TGCAGCGTTGTAGGAGGGGGGGCCTACGAGCAGTACTTC
16,-,-,TRBJ1-3,TRBV28,CASSPLSGHLRNTIYF,TGTGCCAGCAGTCCTCTCTCGGGACACCTGAGAAACACCATATATTTT
13,-,-,TRBJ1-1,TRBV7-2,CASSLYRNTEAFF,TGTGCCAGCAGCTTATATAGGAACACTGAAGCTTTCTTT
12,-,-,TRBJ1-2,TRBV7-8,CASSLDYYGYTF,TGTGCCAGCAGCTTAGATTACTATGGCTACACCTTC
12,-,-,TRBJ2-7,TRBV13,CASSSRPYEQYF,TGTGCCAGCAGCTCTCGACCCTACGAGCAGTACTTC
16,TRBD1,-,TRBJ1-2,TRBV5-6,CASSWPYNRGFYGYTF,TGTGCCAGCAGCTGGCCGTATAACAGGGGATTCTATGGCTACACCTTC
17,TRBD2,-,TRBJ2-1,TRBV27,CASSLNPLLAAYNEQFF,TGTGCCAGCAGCTTAAACCCCTTACTAGCGGCTTACAATGAGCAGTTCTTC